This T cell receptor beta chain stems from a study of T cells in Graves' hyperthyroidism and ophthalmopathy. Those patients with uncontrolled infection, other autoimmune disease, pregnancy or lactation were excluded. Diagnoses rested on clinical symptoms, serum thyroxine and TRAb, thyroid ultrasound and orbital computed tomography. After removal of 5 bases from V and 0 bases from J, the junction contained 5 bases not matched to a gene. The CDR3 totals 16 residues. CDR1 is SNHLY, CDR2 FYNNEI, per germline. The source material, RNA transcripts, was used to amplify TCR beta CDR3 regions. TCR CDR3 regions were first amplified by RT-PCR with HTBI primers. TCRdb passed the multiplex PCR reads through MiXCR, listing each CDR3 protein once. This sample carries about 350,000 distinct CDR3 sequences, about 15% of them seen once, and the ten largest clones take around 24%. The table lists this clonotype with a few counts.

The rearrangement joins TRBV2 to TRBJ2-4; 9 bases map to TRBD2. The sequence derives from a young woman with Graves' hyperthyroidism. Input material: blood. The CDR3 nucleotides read TGTGCCAGCAGTTATATAGCGGGAGTAGCCAAAAACATTCAGTACTTC. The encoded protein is CASSYIAGVAKNIQYF.